The text below deals with one T cell receptor beta chain. V was shortened by 6 bases and J by 4 bases, with 9 bases between the two germline ends. The germline V gene encodes CDR1 MNHEY and CDR2 SVGAGI. The CDR3 covers 12 residues. Clones were read by immunoSEQ multiplex PCR, and TCRdb kept only the in-frame ones, dropping some. The top ten clones hold more than 2% of a sample with 130,000 or so clones, about 87% of them seen once. These data are taken from a study of blood T cell repertoires in COVID-19. During active infection, Seattle patients enrolled and were then monitored through disease. Sequences were obtained from peripheral blood. The clonotype originates from a human donor with COVID-19, enrolled during active disease. The donor label of this sample is uncertain. V is TRBV6-5 and J is TRBJ1-2, with unresolved D. This chain's CDR3 is CASSSGSYGYTF. CDR3 sequence (DNA): TGTGCCAGCAGCTCAGGAAGCTATGGCTACACCTTC.